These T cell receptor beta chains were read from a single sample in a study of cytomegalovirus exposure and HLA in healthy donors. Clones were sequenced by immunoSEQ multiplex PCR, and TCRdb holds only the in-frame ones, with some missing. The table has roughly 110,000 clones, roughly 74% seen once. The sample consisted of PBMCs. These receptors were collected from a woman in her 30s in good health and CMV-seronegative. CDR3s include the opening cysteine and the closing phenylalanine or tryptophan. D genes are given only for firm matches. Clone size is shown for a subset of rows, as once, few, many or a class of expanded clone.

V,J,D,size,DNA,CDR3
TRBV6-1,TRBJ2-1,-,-,TGTGCCAGCAGTGAAAAGCCCGTTCTCAGGGGACATACCTTTTACAATGAGCAGTTCTTC,CASSEKPVLRGHTFYNEQFF
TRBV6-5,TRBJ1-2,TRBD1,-,TGTGCCAGCAGGGACAGGGATCGGTATGGCTACACCTTC,CASRDRDRYGYTF
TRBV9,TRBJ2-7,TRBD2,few,TGTGCCAGCAGTGAAAGCGGGGGGAGCTCCTACGAGCAGTACTTC,CASSESGGSSYEQYF
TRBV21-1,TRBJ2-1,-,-,TGTGCCAGCCGAGGACAGGTCAAGGGCTACAATGAGCAGTTCTTC,CASRGQVKGYNEQFF
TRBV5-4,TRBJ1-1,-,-,TGTGCCAGCAGCTGGGGGGGACAAATGAACACTGAAGCTTTCTTT,CASSWGGQMNTEAFF
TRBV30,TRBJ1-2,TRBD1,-,TGTGCCTGGAGTGAGGGGGCCAACTATGGCTACACCTTC,CAWSEGANYGYTF
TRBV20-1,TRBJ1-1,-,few,TGCAGTGCCAGGTCGGGGACTGAAGCTTTCTTT,CSARSGTEAFF
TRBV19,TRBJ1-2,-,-,TGTGCCAGTAGGAGTTCCTATGGCTACACCTTC,CASRSSYGYTF
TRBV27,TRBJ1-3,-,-,TGTGCCAGCAGGATACTAGCTGCTGGAAACACCATATATTTT,CASRILAAGNTIYF
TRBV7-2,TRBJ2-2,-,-,TGTGCCAGCAGCTTGGGGACACTAGCGAACACCGGGGAGCTGTTTTTT,CASSLGTLANTGELFF
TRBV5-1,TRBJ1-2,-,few,TGCGCCAGCAGCGAGGACAGCTATGGCTACACCTTC,CASSEDSYGYTF
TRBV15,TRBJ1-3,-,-,TGTGCCACCAGCAGAGTCCTCGTCCTACCCACTGGAAACACCATATATTTT,CATSRVLVLPTGNTIYF
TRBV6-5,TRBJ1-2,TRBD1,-,TGTGCCAGCAGTTACTCGAGTCAGGGGGGCGGCTACACCTTC,CASSYSSQGGGYTF
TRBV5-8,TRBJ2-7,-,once,TGTGCCAGCTTAGGCGGCAGGGGTTACGAGCAGTACTTC,CASLGGRGYEQYF
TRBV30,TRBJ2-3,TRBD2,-,TGTGCCTGGAGTTCCGGGGGGTCAGATACGCAGTATTTT,CAWSSGGSDTQYF
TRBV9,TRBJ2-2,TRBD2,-,TGTGCCAGCAGCGTAAAATGGGGGGGAGCGAACACCGGGGAGCTGTTTTTT,CASSVKWGGANTGELFF
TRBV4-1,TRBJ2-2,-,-,TGCGCCAGCAGCCAAGAAACAGCCAACACCGGGGAGCTGTTTTTT,CASSQETANTGELFF
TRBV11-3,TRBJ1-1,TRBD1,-,TGTGCCAGCAGCCCTAGGACAGGGGTGTGGACTGAAGCTTTCTTT,CASSPRTGVWTEAFF
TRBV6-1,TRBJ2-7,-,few,TGTGCCAGCAGAAGAACCGGACAGAGCTCCTACGAGCAGTACTTC,CASRRTGQSSYEQYF
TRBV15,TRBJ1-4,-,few,TGTGCCACCAGCAGAGTGGTAGCAGCAATAAATGAAAAACTGTTTTTT,CATSRVVAAINEKLFF
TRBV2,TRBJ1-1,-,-,TGTGCCAGCAGTGATGGTCTGGGGGCGAGGACTGAAGCTTTCTTT,CASSDGLGARTEAFF
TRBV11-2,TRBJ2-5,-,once,TGTGCCAGCAGCCCGACACGGGGGACCAAGTACCAAGAGACCCAGTACTTC,CASSPTRGTKYQETQYF
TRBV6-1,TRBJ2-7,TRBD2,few,TGTGCCAGCAGGAGAAGAGCTAGCGGGAGCGAGCAGTACTTC,CASRRRASGSEQYF
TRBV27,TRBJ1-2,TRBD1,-,TGTGCCAGCAGGGGACAGGCGAATCTCTATGGCTACACCTTC,CASRGQANLYGYTF
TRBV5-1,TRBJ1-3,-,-,TGCGCCAGCAGGGTAGACTCTTCTGGAAACACCATATATTTT,CASRVDSSGNTIYF
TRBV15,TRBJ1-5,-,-,TGTGCCACCAGCAGGCGGGAGAGCAATCAGCCCCAGCATTTT,CATSRRESNQPQHF
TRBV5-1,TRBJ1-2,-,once,TGCGCCAGCAGCTGGACAGCTAACTATGGCTACACCTTC,CASSWTANYGYTF
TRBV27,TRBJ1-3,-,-,TGTGCCAGCAGGCGTACAGGCGTAGGGGGAAACACCATATATTTT,CASRRTGVGGNTIYF
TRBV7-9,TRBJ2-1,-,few,TGTGCCAGCAGCCCTAAGTTGAGGTACGGCAATGAGCAGTTCTTC,CASSPKLRYGNEQFF